This T cell receptor (beta chain) derives from a study of PD-L1 blockade in urothelial cancer. Whole-study context: The patients first took atezolizumab at some point between 2014 and 2015, receiving 1,200 mg intravenously every 3 weeks. Males with bladder-origin urothelial cancer constituted about 85% of the 29 patients. Prior exposure to chemotherapy in patients amounted to 0 to 3 regimens received. Blood was subjected to analysis at 3 weeks (second dose) and 6 weeks following treatment start.

The protocol was immunoSEQ multiplex PCR, while the TCRdb copy is restricted to in-frame clones and leaves out a portion. The sample includes tens of thousands of clones, 90% of them seen just once. The V end lost 1 base, the J end lost 1 base, and 8 bases lay between the germline ends. The CDR3 length is 14 residues. The germline V gene has CDR1 SEHNR and CDR2 FQNEAQ (reference sequence). As to time point: pretreatment peripheral blood. The clonotype originates from a man aged 55 to 69 with urothelial cancer. The chain has TRBV7-9 and TRBJ2-7; the D gene is possibly TRBD2 (6 bases). The specimen was PBMCs, collected around atezolizumab (anti-PD-L1) treatment. CDR3 nucleotides: TGTGCCAGCAGCTTAGGGGAGGTTTCCTACGAGCAGTACTTC. It specifies CASSLGEVSYEQYF.